The 30 T cell receptor beta chains below were found in one sample sequenced in a study of cytomegalovirus exposure and HLA in healthy donors. The PCR was carried out with 60 Vbeta primers and 13 Jbeta primers. Profiling relied on immunoSEQ multiplex PCR, and the TCRdb table lists in-frame clones only, not all of them. The sample shows 120,000 or so clones, 80% to 85% of them seen only once. Sequencing used PBMCs. The receptors stem from a woman between 40 and 55 years old in good health and CMV-seronegative.

This chain connects TRBV6-1 to TRBJ2-7; 7 bases agree with TRBD2. V shed 5 bases, J shed 4 bases, and the junction held 8 bases outside the gene matches. Germline values: CDR1 MNHNS, CDR2 SASEGT. The CDR3 extends over 14 amino acids. In nucleotides, the CDR3 is TGTGCCAGCAGTACGGGACTATCCATATACGAGCAGTACTTC. Translation: CASSTGLSIYEQYF.

The V gene is TRBV4-1, the J gene TRBJ2-2; 8 bases agree with TRBD2. This CDR3 spans 16 amino acids. In germline, CDR1 is MGHRA, CDR2 YSYEKL. V shed 0 bases, J shed 5 bases, and the junction held 5 bases outside the gene matches. The CDR3 is CASSQEDGRATGELFF. The CDR3 nucleotides read TGCGCCAGCAGCCAAGAGGACGGGAGGGCGACCGGGGAGCTGTTTTTT.

The V and J genes are TRBV4-3 and TRBJ2-3; TRBD1 matches 8 bases. Germline CDR1 is LGHNA and CDR2 is YSLEER. This CDR3 spans 19 amino acids. With 3 bases clipped from V and 4 bases from J, the junction kept 18 bases outside the gene matches. CDR3 coding DNA: TGCGCCAGCAGCCAGACGTGGGCAGGGGGCGCGTCCGGGGCAGATACGCAGTATTTT. It is translated as CASSQTWAGGASGADTQYF.

The chain carries TRBV7-8 and TRBJ2-1, with a tentative D call TRBD1 (5 bases). Germline loops: CDR1 SGHVS, CDR2 FQNEAQ. The CDR3 extends over 14 amino acids. V dropped 1 base and J dropped 2 bases, with 6 bases sitting between them. CDR3 sequence reads: CASSLEGTYNEQFF. The CDR3 coding sequence is TGTGCCAGCAGCTTAGAGGGGACCTACAATGAGCAGTTCTTC. The full variable domain, its missing parts supplied by reference TRBV7-8 and TRBJ2-1, is GAGVSQSPRYKVAKRGQDVALRCDPISGHVSLFWYQQALGQGPEFLTYFQNEAQLDKSGLPSDRFFAERPEGSVSTLKIQRTQQEDSAVYLCASSLEGTYNEQFFGPGTRLTVL.

The chain is built from TRBV7-6 and TRBJ1-2; possible D gene TRBD1, 5 bases. From germline, CDR1 is SGHVS and CDR2 FNYEAQ. V was shortened by 1 base and J by 8 bases, with 11 bases between the two germline ends. The CDR3 is made up of 13 amino acids. CDR3 residues: CASSLDPGSGYTF. The CDR3, as DNA: TGTGCCAGCAGCTTAGATCCAGGGTCGGGCTACACCTTC.

This chain links TRBV30 with TRBJ1-5, with TRBD1 identical over 9 bases. CDR1 is GTSNPN and CDR2 is SVGIG in the germline V gene (reference sequence). V was pared by 1 base and J by 0 bases, with 7 bases of the junction left unmatched. The CDR3 loop spans 17 amino acids. CDR3 coding DNA: TGTGCCTGGAGTGCATCGAGGACAGGGGATAGCAATCAGCCCCAGCATTTT. Translation gives CAWSASRTGDSNQPQHF. The full variable domain, completed using reference TRBV30 and TRBJ1-5, is SQTIHQWPATLVQPVGSPLSLECTVEGTSNPNLYWYRQAAGRGLQLLFYSVGIGQISSEVPQNLSASRPQDRQFILSSKKLLLSDSGFYLCAWSASRTGDSNQPQHFGDGTRLSIL.

Concerning this clone: The junction departs from the called germline gene at one end, perhaps through a read error. At the DNA level, this CDR3 is encoded by other sequences in the same sample as well. This rearrangement joins TRBV27 to TRBJ1-4; the match to TRBD1 covers 9 bases. Germline-derived CDR1 and CDR2 are MNHEY and SMNVEV (reference sequence). The CDR3 length is 17 residues. The CDR3 sequence is CASSPLKTGGTNEKLFF. CDR3 coding DNA: TGTGCTAGCAGTCCTCTCAAAACAGGGGGCACTAATGAAAAACTGTTTTTT.

There are a few counts of this clone. This chain joins TRBV27 and TRBJ1-2, with TRBD1 identical over 7 bases. From germline, CDR1 is MNHEY and CDR2 SMNVEV (reference sequence). The V segment lost 5 bases and the J segment 6 bases; nucleotides outside the gene matches: 3. CDR3 length: 12 residues. CDR3 residues: CASSLQGNGYTF. DNA for the CDR3: TGTGCCAGCAGTCTACAGGGGAATGGCTACACCTTC.

This chain uses TRBV25-1 with TRBJ2-5, with a tentative D call TRBD2 (6 bases). CDR3 length: 14 residues. With 4 bases removed from V and 2 bases from J, the gap between germline ends came to 11 bases. The germline V gene has CDR1 MGHDK and CDR2 SYGVNS. The CDR3 region has the DNA TGTGCCAGCAGTGCGACTAGGGGACAAGAGACCCAGTACTTC. Translation gives CASSATRGQETQYF.

The chain combines TRBV2 with TRBJ2-3, with TRBD2 identical over 7 bases. The V gene end was trimmed by 4 bases and the J gene end by 4 bases; junction bases not matched to a gene: 8. CDR1 and CDR2 from the germline V gene are SNHLY and FYNNEI. This CDR3 region has 15 residues. CDR3 sequence reads: CASSAVGGRADTQYF. The CDR3 DNA reads as TGTGCCAGCAGTGCAGTGGGAGGGCGTGCAGATACGCAGTATTTT.

This clone was found a few times. V and J are TRBV19 and TRBJ1-5; D is undetermined. This CDR3 contains 16 residues. V dropped 3 bases and J dropped 0 bases, with 12 bases sitting between them. Germline V CDR1 and CDR2: LNHDA, SQIVND (reference sequence). As DNA, the CDR3 is TGTGCCAGTAGTATTCTCTCGGGATATAGCAATCAGCCCCAGCATTTT. Translation: CASSILSGYSNQPQHF. Looking up the rest from reference TRBV19 and TRBJ1-5 gives the full variable domain: DGGITQSPKYLFRKEGQNVTLSCEQNLNHDAMYWYRQDPGQGLRLIYYSQIVNDFQKGDIAEGYSVSREKKESFPLTVTSAQKNPTAFYLCASSILSGYSNQPQHFGDGTRLSIL.

This chain uses TRBV7-3 with TRBJ2-1; 7 bases match TRBD2. J gave up 5 bases and V 2 bases, and 6 bases lay outside the gene matches. The germline V gene encodes CDR1 SGHTA and CDR2 FQGTGA. The CDR3 is 15 amino acids. The CDR3 spells CASSLAPGGHNEQFF. The DNA for the CDR3 is TGTGCCAGCAGCTTAGCGCCGGGGGGACACAATGAGCAGTTCTTC.

For this clone: At one end the junction does not follow the germline gene, possibly because of a read error. The chain couples TRBV6-6 to TRBJ2-5; D not resolved. CDR1 and CDR2 from the germline V gene are MNHNY and SVGAGI (reference sequence). This CDR3 has 11 amino acids. This CDR3 reads CASHSGEAQYF. The CDR3 DNA sequence: TGTGCCAGCCACTCTGGAGAGGCCCAGTACTTC.

CDR3 nucleotide sequence: TGTGCCAGCAGTGAAGGAAGTTCGAGGGACATCGCTGGCTACACCTTC. Translation gives CASSEGSSRDIAGYTF. This sequence joins TRBV6-1 and TRBJ1-2; possible D gene TRBD1, 6 bases. CDR3 length: 16 residues. CDR1 MNHNS and CDR2 SASEGT come from the germline V gene. V shed 1 base and J shed 7 bases, with 19 bases lying between them.

The chain has TRBV5-1 and TRBJ2-7; a weak D match, TRBD2 (6 bases). CDR3 length equals 13 residues. V lost 5 bases to trimming and J lost 2 bases, with 11 bases between them. Per germline, CDR1 SGHRS and CDR2 YFSETQ. The DNA of the CDR3 is TGCGCCAGCAGTGTTGGAGGGACCTACGAGCAGTACTTC. Translation gives CASSVGGTYEQYF. The entire variable domain, with the rest obtained from reference TRBV5-1 and TRBJ2-7, is as follows: KAGVTQTPRYLIKTRGQQVTLSCSPISGHRSVSWYQQTPGQGLQFLFEYFSETQRNKGNFPGRFSGRQFSNSRSEMNVSTLELGDSALYLCASSVGGTYEQYFGPGTRLTVT.

This rearrangement joins TRBV7-2 to TRBJ2-1; 10 bases are shared with TRBD2. The CDR3 extends over 18 amino acids. The ends lost 3 bases at V and 0 bases at J; junction bases unmatched: 8. Germline values: CDR1 SGHTA, CDR2 FQGNSA. For the CDR3, the DNA is TGTGCCAGCAGCTTCACTAGCGGGGCAAGAACCTCCTACAATGAGCAGTTCTTC. It translates to CASSFTSGARTSYNEQFF.

The rearrangement joins TRBV9 to TRBJ2-7, with D possibly being TRBD1 (6 bases). The germline V gene has CDR1 SGDLS and CDR2 YYNGEE. This CDR3 is built from 14 residues. V was cut by 4 bases and J by 2 bases, with 13 bases left in between. CDR3 nucleotide sequence: TGTGCCAGCAGCCCCTCGGGACAACCCTACGAGCAGTACTTC. This gives the protein CASSPSGQPYEQYF.

Only a few counts were recorded for this clone. Without the conserved terminal phenylalanine or tryptophan, this CDR3 likely stems from a read error. The DNA is left out, because the CDR3 cannot be placed on it with certainty; the CDR3 is given as TCRdb lists it. The rearrangement links TRBV6-6 to TRBJ1-1; the table's TRBD1 call for D was not verified on the DNA. With termini counted, the CDR3 has 11 amino acids. Germline V lookup: CDR1 MNHNY, CDR2 SVGAGI (reference sequence). This chain's CDR3 is CASSDTSMWAI.

The chain uses TRBV4-3 and TRBJ2-3, with TRBD2 matching over 10 bases. Germline V gene sequence: CDR1 LGHNA, CDR2 YSLEER. V dropped 2 bases and J dropped 1; count of bases not matched to a gene: 9. CDR3 length equals 18 residues. The chain's CDR3 is CASSQIGAGGPGTDTQYF. The CDR3 DNA sequence: TGCGCCAGCAGCCAAATCGGAGCGGGAGGGCCAGGCACAGATACGCAGTATTTT.

This sequence joins TRBV6-6 and TRBJ2-2, with D possibly matching TRBD2 (5 bases). This CDR3 region has 15 residues. CDR1 MNHNY and CDR2 SVGAGI come from the germline V gene (reference sequence). Between the trimmed V and J ends, which lost 4 bases and 7 bases, there was a span of 16 bases. CDR3 loop: CASSSNSARVGELFF. The DNA of the CDR3 is TGTGCCAGCAGTTCGAACTCGGCGAGGGTCGGGGAGCTGTTTTTT.

The V call is TRBV30, the J call TRBJ1-2; TRBD1 matches 11 bases. The CDR3 runs 13 residues. V gave up 3 bases and J gave up 4 bases; unmatched junction bases: 1. In germline, CDR1 is GTSNPN, CDR2 SVGIG (reference sequence). Here the CDR3 reads CAWRGTGGYGYTF. The DNA for the CDR3 is TGTGCCTGGAGGGGGACAGGGGGCTATGGCTACACCTTC. Drawing the rest from reference TRBV30 and TRBJ1-2, the complete variable domain is SQTIHQWPATLVQPVGSPLSLECTVEGTSNPNLYWYRQAAGRGLQLLFYSVGIGQISSEVPQNLSASRPQDRQFILSSKKLLLSDSGFYLCAWRGTGGYGYTFGSGTRLTVV.

The chain's CDR3 is CASSLEGGEFYGYTF. The CDR3 DNA sequence: TGTGCCAGCAGCTTAGAAGGCGGAGAGTTTTATGGCTACACCTTC. V and J are TRBV7-2 and TRBJ1-2, with D hard to call. V lost 1 base to trimming and J lost 5 bases, with 14 bases between them. The CDR3 spans 15 residues. Per germline, CDR1 SGHTA and CDR2 FQGNSA.

This rearrangement joins TRBV4-1 to TRBJ2-5; D gene uncertain. The last part of the DNA fits TRBJ2-7 better; the J call may be wrong. Germline assignment: CDR1 MGHRA and CDR2 YSYEKL. This CDR3 has 13 amino acids. In DNA, the CDR3 is TGCGCCAGCAGCCCCGAGGCAGCTCGCGAGCAGTACTTC. It translates to CASSPEAAREQYF.

This clone was counted only a few times. The gene calls are TRBV6-5 and TRBJ1-1, with a possible D match to TRBD1 (5 bases). The CDR3 sequence is 14 residues long. Per germline, CDR1 MNHEY and CDR2 SVGAGI. V gave up 7 bases and J gave up 6 bases, with 18 bases separating them. The CDR3, as DNA: TGTGCCAGCACTCCGGGACTCGGTCGTTCTGAAGCTTTCTTT. It codes for CASTPGLGRSEAFF.

J is TRBJ1-1 and V is TRBV28; 8 nucleotides match TRBD1. Germline V gives CDR1 MDHEN, CDR2 SYDVKM. The CDR3 contains 14 residues. The ends lost 7 bases at V and 3 bases at J; junction bases unmatched: 7. CDR3: CASTTGESHTEAFF. The CDR3 DNA follows: TGTGCCAGCACGACAGGGGAGTCCCACACTGAAGCTTTCTTT. Based on the CDR3 plus reference TRBV28 and TRBJ1-1, the full variable domain is DVKVTQSSRYLVKRTGEKVFLECVQDMDHENMFWYRQDPGLGLRLIYFSYDVKMKEKGDIPEGYSVSREKKERFSLILESASTNQTSMYLCASTTGESHTEAFFGQGTRLTVV.

The V and J genes are TRBV7-2 and TRBJ1-1; D is possibly TRBD1 (6 bases). Germline CDR1 and CDR2: SGHTA and FQGNSA. The V and J ends lost 6 bases and 4 bases respectively, with 21 bases between them. The CDR3 totals 16 residues. The CDR3: CASSPATGRITTEAFF. Here the CDR3 DNA reads TGTGCCAGCAGTCCGGCAACAGGGCGGATCACCACTGAAGCTTTCTTT.

This rearrangement joins TRBV28 to TRBJ1-1; 8 positions agree with TRBD1. V was clipped by 5 bases and J by 4 bases; unmatched bases: 9. Per the germline V gene, CDR1 is MDHEN and CDR2 is SYDVKM. The CDR3 runs 15 residues. The CDR3 coding sequence is TGTGCCAGCAGTCCGAGCCGACAGGGGATCACTGAAGCTTTCTTT. It encodes CASSPSRQGITEAFF.

The genes are TRBV19 and TRBJ1-4, with 7 bases identical to TRBD1. CDR3 length: 15 residues. V lost 8 bases to trimming and J lost 8 bases; unmatched junction nucleotides: 14. Germline CDR1 LNHDA, CDR2 SQIVND (reference sequence). The CDR3 region has the DNA TGTGCCAGTGCCCCGAGAAGGGGGCTTCGGGAAAAACTGTTTTTT. As protein: CASAPRRGLREKLFF.

This chain connects TRBV19 to TRBJ1-4, with 7 nucleotides matching TRBD1. J gave up 8 bases and V 7 bases, and 13 bases lay outside the gene matches. The CDR3 has 15 amino acids. Germline V lookup: CDR1 LNHDA, CDR2 SQIVND (reference sequence). CDR3 region: CASTPVRGLGEKLFF. DNA of the CDR3: TGTGCCAGTACCCCCGTGAGGGGGCTAGGCGAAAAACTGTTTTTT. Based on the CDR3 plus reference TRBV19 and TRBJ1-4, the full variable domain is DGGITQSPKYLFRKEGQNVTLSCEQNLNHDAMYWYRQDPGQGLRLIYYSQIVNDFQKGDIAEGYSVSREKKESFPLTVTSAQKNPTAFYLCASTPVRGLGEKLFFGSGTQLSVL.

V usage is TRBV11-3 and J usage is TRBJ1-1; D possibly corresponds to TRBD1 (6 bases). Germline-derived CDR1 and CDR2 are SGHNT and YENEEA. Trimming cost V 4 bases and J 1 base, with 13 bases left between them. The CDR3 spans 15 residues. CDR3: CASSSDSGQNTEAFF. CDR3 sequence (DNA): TGTGCCAGCAGCTCTGACTCGGGACAGAACACTGAAGCTTTCTTT.